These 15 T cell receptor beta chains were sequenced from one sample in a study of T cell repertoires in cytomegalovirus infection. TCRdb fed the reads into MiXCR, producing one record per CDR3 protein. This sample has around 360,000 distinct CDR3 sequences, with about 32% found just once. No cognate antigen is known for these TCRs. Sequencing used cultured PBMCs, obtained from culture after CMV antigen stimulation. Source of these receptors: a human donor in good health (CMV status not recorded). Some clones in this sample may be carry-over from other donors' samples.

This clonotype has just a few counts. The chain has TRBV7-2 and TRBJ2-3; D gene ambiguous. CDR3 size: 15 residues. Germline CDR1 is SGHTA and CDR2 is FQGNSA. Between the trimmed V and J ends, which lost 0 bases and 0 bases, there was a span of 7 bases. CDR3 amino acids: CASSLAFGSTDTQYF. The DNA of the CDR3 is TGTGCCAGCAGCTTAGCGTTCGGAAGCACAGATACGCAGTATTTT.

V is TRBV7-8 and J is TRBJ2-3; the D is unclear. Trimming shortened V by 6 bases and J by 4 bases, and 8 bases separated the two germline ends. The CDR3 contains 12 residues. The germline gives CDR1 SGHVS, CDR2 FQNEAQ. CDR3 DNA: TGTGCCAGCAGTACCGCGGCAGATACGCAGTATTTT. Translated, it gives CASSTAADTQYF.

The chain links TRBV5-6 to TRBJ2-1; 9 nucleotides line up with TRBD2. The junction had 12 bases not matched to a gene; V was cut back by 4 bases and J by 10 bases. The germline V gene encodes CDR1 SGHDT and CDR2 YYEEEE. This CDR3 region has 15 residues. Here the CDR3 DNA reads TGTGCCAGCAGCGGACCCGGGACTAGCTTTTCGGAGCAGTTCTTC. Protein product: CASSGPGTSFSEQFF.

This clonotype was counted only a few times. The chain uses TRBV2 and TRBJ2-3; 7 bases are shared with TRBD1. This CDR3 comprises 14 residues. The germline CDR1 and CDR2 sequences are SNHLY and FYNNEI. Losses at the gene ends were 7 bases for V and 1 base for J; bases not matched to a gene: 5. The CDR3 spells CASTWDSRTDTQYF. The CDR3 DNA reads TGTGCCAGCACCTGGGACAGCCGCACAGATACGCAGTATTTT.

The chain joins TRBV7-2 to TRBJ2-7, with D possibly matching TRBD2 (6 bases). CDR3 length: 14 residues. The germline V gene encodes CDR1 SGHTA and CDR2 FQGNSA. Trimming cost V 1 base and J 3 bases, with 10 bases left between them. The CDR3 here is CASSLVGSDYEQYF. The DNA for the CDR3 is TGTGCCAGCAGCTTAGTCGGGAGTGACTACGAGCAGTACTTC.

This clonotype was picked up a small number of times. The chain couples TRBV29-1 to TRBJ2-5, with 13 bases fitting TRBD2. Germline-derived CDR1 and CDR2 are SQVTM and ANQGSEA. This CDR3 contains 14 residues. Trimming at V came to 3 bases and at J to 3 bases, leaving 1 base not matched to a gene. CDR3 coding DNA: TGCAGCGTTGACGGACTAGCGGGAGAAGAGACCCAGTACTTC. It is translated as CSVDGLAGEETQYF.

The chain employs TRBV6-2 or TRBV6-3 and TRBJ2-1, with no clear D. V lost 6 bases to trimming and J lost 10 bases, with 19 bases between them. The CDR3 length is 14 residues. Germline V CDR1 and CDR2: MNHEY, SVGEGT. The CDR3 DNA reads TGTGCCAGCAGACGCTCCCCCGGTGAAAGGGAGCAGTTCTTC. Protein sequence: CASRRSPGEREQFF.

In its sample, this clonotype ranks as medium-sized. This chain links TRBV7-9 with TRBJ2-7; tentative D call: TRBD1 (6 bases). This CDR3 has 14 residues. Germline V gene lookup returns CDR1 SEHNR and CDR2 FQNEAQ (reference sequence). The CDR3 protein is CASSLGQVSNEQYV. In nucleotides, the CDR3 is TGTGCCAGCAGCTTAGGACAGGTCTCCAACGAGCAGTACGTC.

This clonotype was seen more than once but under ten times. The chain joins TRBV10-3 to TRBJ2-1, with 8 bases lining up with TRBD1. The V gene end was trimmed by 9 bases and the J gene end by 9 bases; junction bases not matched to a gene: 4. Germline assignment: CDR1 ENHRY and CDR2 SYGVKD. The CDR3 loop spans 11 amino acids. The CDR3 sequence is CAIRTGIEQFF. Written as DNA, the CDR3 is TGTGCCATAAGGACAGGGATTGAGCAGTTCTTC.

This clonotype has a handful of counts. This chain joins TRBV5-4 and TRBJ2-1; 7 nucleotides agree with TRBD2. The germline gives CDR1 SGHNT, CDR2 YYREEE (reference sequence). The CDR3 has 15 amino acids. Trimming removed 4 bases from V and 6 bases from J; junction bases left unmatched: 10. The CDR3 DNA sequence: TGTGCCAGCAGCATCCGCGCGGGAGCAACCAATGAGCAGTTCTTC. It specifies CASSIRAGATNEQFF.

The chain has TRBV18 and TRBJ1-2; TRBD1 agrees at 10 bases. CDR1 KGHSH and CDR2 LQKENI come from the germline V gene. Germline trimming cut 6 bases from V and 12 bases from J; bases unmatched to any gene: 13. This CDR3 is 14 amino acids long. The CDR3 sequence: CASSPGQGPQADTF. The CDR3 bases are TGTGCCAGCTCTCCGGGACAGGGGCCCCAAGCAGACACCTTC.

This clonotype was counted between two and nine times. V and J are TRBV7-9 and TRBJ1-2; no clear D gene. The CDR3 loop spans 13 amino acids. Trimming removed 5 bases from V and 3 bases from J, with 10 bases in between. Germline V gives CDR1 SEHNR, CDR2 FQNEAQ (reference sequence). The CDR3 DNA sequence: TGTGCCAGCAGCCCCCCGTGGGACTATGGCTACACCTTC. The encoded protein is CASSPPWDYGYTF.

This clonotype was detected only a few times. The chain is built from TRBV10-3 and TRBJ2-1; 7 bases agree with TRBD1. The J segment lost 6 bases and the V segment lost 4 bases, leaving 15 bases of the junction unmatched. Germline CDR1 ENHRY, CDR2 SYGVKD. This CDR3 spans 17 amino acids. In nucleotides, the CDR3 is TGTGCCATCAGTGGGGAACTCAGACAGGGTGTCGGCAATGAGCAGTTCTTC. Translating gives CAISGELRQGVGNEQFF.

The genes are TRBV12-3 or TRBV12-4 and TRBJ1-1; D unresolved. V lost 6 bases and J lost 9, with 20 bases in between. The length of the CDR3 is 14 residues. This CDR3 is CASSPETIAEKAFF. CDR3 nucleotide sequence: TGTGCCAGCAGCCCCGAGACCATTGCAGAAAAAGCTTTCTTT.

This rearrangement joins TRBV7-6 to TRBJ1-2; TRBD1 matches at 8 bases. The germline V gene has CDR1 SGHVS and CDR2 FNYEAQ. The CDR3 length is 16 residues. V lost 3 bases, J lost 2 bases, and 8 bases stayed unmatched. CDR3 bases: TGTGCCAGCAGCTTTGGACGGGACAGGCTAAACTATGGCTACACCTTC. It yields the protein CASSFGRDRLNYGYTF.